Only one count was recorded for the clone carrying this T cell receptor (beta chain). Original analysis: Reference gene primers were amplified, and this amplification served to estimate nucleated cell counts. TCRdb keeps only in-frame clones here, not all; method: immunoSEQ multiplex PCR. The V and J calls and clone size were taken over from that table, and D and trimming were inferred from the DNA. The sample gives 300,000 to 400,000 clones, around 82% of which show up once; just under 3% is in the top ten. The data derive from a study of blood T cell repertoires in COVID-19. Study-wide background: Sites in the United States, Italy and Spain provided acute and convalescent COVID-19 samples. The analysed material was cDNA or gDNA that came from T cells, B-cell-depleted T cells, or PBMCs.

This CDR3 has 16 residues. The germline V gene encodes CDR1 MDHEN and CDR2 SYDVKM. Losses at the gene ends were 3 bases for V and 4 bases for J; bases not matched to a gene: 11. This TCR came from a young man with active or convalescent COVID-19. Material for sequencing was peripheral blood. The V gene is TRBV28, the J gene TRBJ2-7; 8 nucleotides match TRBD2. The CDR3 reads CASSLGREARSYEQYF. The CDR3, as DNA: TGTGCCAGCAGTTTGGGGCGGGAGGCCCGATCTTACGAGCAGTACTTC.